This entry features one T cell receptor beta chain sequence. Its antigen remains unknown. The record originates from a study of cytomegalovirus exposure and HLA in healthy donors. The study, taken as a whole, reports: Association of 16,951 TCR beta sequences with HLA alleles was found at 0.05 false discovery rate in a later analysis.

This PCR relied on a set of 60 Vbeta primers and 13 Jbeta primers. Profiling relied on immunoSEQ multiplex PCR, and the TCRdb table lists in-frame clones only, not all of them. The sample yields 230,000 or so clones, about nine tenths seen once. The TCR sequence derives from a girl aged 2-10 years in good health and CMV-seronegative. Material for sequencing was PBMCs.

CDR3 amino acids: CASSLGGTGVHEQYF. In DNA, the CDR3 is TGTGCCAGCAGCTTAGGTGGGACAGGGGTCCACGAGCAGTACTTC. V and J are TRBV7-7 and TRBJ2-5; 10 bases align to TRBD1. The J call is uncertain, as TRBJ2-7 better fits the DNA end. CDR1 and CDR2 (germline): SSHAT, FNYEAQ (reference sequence). The CDR3 extends over 15 amino acids.